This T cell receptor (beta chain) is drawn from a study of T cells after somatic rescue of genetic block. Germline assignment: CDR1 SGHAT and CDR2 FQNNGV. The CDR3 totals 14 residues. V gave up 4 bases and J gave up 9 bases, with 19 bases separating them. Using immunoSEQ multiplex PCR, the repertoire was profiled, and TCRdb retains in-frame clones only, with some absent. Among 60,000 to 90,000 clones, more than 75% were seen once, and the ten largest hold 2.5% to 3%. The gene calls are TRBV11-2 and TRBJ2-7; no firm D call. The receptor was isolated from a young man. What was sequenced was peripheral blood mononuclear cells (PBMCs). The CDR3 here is CASSYSSQRVGQYF. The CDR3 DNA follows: TGTGCCAGCAGCTACTCGAGCCAGAGAGTCGGGCAGTACTTC.